This entry lists 26 T cell receptor beta chains sequenced from one sample in a study of human T cells and chemical hapten exposure. Indicated time point: patch test 1, 2 weeks after DPC sensitization. Regarding treatment: therapeutic diphenylcyclopropenone sensitization with weekly scalp DPC. TCRdb reanalysed the RACE reads using MiXCR and keeps one entry per CDR3 protein. The data show tens of thousands of distinct CDR3 sequences, over 9.5% seen once. The input for sequencing was whole blood, taken in connection with sensitization to the hapten diphenylcyclopropenone (DPC). These receptors were taken from a man in his forties with alopecia areata. Some clones in this sample may be carry-over from other donors' samples.

A few counts support this clonotype. In DNA form, the CDR3 reads TGCAGCGTTGAACTGGGGGACCGGCAGTACGTC. This encodes CSVELGDRQYV. V and J are TRBV29-1 and TRBJ2-7, with D possibly being TRBD1 or TRBD2 (5 bases each). Trimming shortened V by 2 bases and J by 9 bases, and 11 bases separated the two germline ends. The CDR3 is made up of 11 amino acids. The germline V gene encodes CDR1 SQVTM and CDR2 ANQGSEA.

This clonotype was counted at least ten times. The chain links TRBV7-2 to TRBJ2-7; D uncertain. Trimming pared 1 base from V and 7 bases from J, leaving 14 bases between. This CDR3 region has 14 residues. Germline V CDR1 and CDR2: SGHTA, FQGNSA. This CDR3 reads CASSLDIARREQYV. The CDR3 DNA sequence: TGTGCCAGCAGCTTAGACATAGCCCGACGGGAGCAGTACGTC.

This clonotype has just a few counts. The chain links TRBV28 to TRBJ2-6; no definite D call. CDR3 size: 15 residues. The germline gives CDR1 MDHEN, CDR2 SYDVKM. Deletions cut 4 bases from V and 0 bases from J, with 7 bases between. The DNA for the CDR3 is TGTGCCAGCAGTTCGTGGAGCTCTGGGGCCAACGTCCTGACTTTC. This codes for CASSSWSSGANVLTF.

This clonotype showed up just a few times. The chain recombines TRBV21-1 with TRBJ2-7; TRBD1 is taken as the D call from the table, unchecked against the DNA. TRBV21-1 is deemed a pseudogene. There are 17 residues in the CDR3. The chain's CDR3 is CASSTICWDRGSYEQYV. For the CDR3, the DNA is TGTGCCAGCAGCACAATCTGTTGGGACAGGGGATCCTACGAGCAGTACGTC.

Only a few counts were recorded for this clonotype. The chain employs TRBV28 and TRBJ1-2; D not certain. The CDR3 consists of 13 residues. Trimming left V 3 bases short and J 2 bases short, with 7 bases between. Germline V gives CDR1 MDHEN, CDR2 SYDVKM. Written as DNA, the CDR3 is TGTGCCAGCAGTTTGAGCCAAAACTATGGCTACACCTTC. It translates to CASSLSQNYGYTF.

This clonotype was observed a handful of times. The rearrangement uses TRBV5-1 and TRBJ2-5; D may be TRBD2 (6 bases). Germline V CDR1 and CDR2: SGHRS, YFSETQ. CDR3 length equals 14 residues. With 7 bases removed from V and 1 base from J, the gap between germline ends came to 14 bases. The CDR3 is CASWGVQSQETQYF. For the CDR3, the DNA is TGCGCCAGCTGGGGGGTTCAGAGCCAAGAGACCCAGTACTTC. The complete variable domain, with remaining parts taken from reference TRBV5-1 and TRBJ2-5, reads KAGVTQTPRYLIKTRGQQVTLSCSPISGHRSVSWYQQTPGQGLQFLFEYFSETQRNKGNFPGRFSGRQFSNSRSEMNVSTLELGDSALYLCASWGVQSQETQYFGPGTRLLVL.

This clonotype has just a few counts. The chain joins TRBV5-1 to TRBJ2-3; no firm D call. The ends were cut back, 1 base at V and 3 bases at J, with 15 bases in the middle. This CDR3 has 16 amino acids. Germline V gives CDR1 SGHRS, CDR2 YFSETQ. The CDR3 DNA sequence: TGCGCCAGCAGCTTGATTAGTGGCGGAGTGACAGATACGCAGTATTTT. Translating it yields CASSLISGGVTDTQYF. The full variable domain, in which reference TRBV5-1 and TRBJ2-3 provide the parts outside the CDR3, is KAGVTQTPRYLIKTRGQQVTLSCSPISGHRSVSWYQQTPGQGLQFLFEYFSETQRNKGNFPGRFSGRQFSNSRSEMNVSTLELGDSALYLCASSLISGGVTDTQYFGPGTRLTVL.

The sample holds a few counts of this clonotype. The chain employs TRBV5-1 and TRBJ1-4; D is possibly TRBD1 (6 bases). The CDR3 has 17 residues. Germline assignment: CDR1 SGHRS and CDR2 YFSETQ. With 3 bases removed from V and 7 bases from J, the gap between germline ends came to 22 bases. This CDR3 reads CASSSGDLNTAGEKLFF. The CDR3, as DNA: TGCGCCAGCAGCTCAGGGGACTTAAATACCGCGGGTGAAAAACTGTTTTTT.

This clonotype was counted ten times or more. This chain links TRBV6-6 with TRBJ2-5, with 9 bases fitting TRBD2. This CDR3 spans 14 amino acids. The germline V gene encodes CDR1 MNHNY and CDR2 SVGAGI (reference sequence). V dropped 7 bases and J dropped 4; count of bases not matched to a gene: 7. The CDR3 DNA reads as TGTGCCAGCACGTTAGCGGGAGTCGGAGAGACCCAGTACTTC. Its protein is CASTLAGVGETQYF.

This clonotype appeared a few times. The CDR3 coding sequence is TGTGCCAGCAGCTTAGAAGGGTTAACTAATGAAAAACTGTTTTTT. Its translation is CASSLEGLTNEKLFF. The chain recombines TRBV7-9 with TRBJ1-4, with no clear D. Germline V gene sequence: CDR1 SEHNR, CDR2 FQNEAQ (reference sequence). Between the trimmed V and J ends, which lost 1 base and 1 base, there was a span of 7 bases. There are 15 residues in the CDR3.

This clonotype was counted ten times or more. This chain connects TRBV3-1 to TRBJ1-1; D not resolved. The length of the CDR3 is 15 residues. The ends were cut back, 1 base at V and 5 bases at J, with 14 bases in the middle. Germline CDR1 and CDR2: LGHDT and YNNKEL (reference sequence). CDR3 sequence (DNA): TGTGCCAGCAGCCAAGTTGGATCGGGTTATACTGAAGCTTTCTTT. It codes for CASSQVGSGYTEAFF. Combining the CDR3 with reference TRBV3-1 and TRBJ1-1 gives the whole variable domain DTAVSQTPKYLVTQMGNDKSIKCEQNLGHDTMYWYKQDSKKFLKIMFSYNNKELIINETVPNRFSPKSPDKAHLNLHINSLELGDSAVYFCASSQVGSGYTEAFFGQGTRLTVV.

This clonotype showed up just a few times. The V and J genes are TRBV9 and TRBJ2-3; D is undetermined. Trimming pared 0 bases from V and 4 bases from J, leaving 3 bases between. The CDR3 spans 12 residues. The germline V gene encodes CDR1 SGDLS and CDR2 YYNGEE. The CDR3 spells CASSVEADTQYF. DNA for the CDR3: TGTGCCAGCAGCGTAGAGGCAGATACGCAGTATTTT.

This clonotype was detected ten times or more. The V gene is TRBV28, the J gene TRBJ2-1; D call uncertain. The ends were cut back, 3 bases at V and 8 bases at J, with 11 bases in the middle. There are 13 residues in the CDR3. In germline, CDR1 is MDHEN, CDR2 SYDVKM. The DNA of the CDR3 is TGTGCCAGCAGTTTTCGTTGGGCACATGAGCAGTTCTTC. Translation: CASSFRWAHEQFF.

The V gene is TRBV7-2, the J gene TRBJ2-4, with unresolved D. CDR3 length: 13 residues. V lost 4 bases and J 0 bases, leaving 4 bases between the germline ends. The V gene's germline CDR1 is SGHTA and CDR2 FQGNSA. The CDR3 reads CASSSIAKNIQYF. DNA for the CDR3: TGTGCCAGCAGCTCCATAGCCAAAAACATTCAGTACTTC.

This clonotype occurred many times. The chain couples TRBV10-3 to TRBJ1-5; no clear D. The CDR3 has 12 residues. Trimming pared 3 bases from V and 6 bases from J, leaving 6 bases between. Germline V gene lookup returns CDR1 ENHRY and CDR2 SYGVKD. In DNA, the CDR3 is TGTGCCATCAGTGATGGGGTTCAGCCCCAGCATTTT. It codes for CAISDGVQPQHF.

This clonotype was seen a handful of times. The V gene is TRBV6-2 or TRBV6-3, the J gene TRBJ2-2; perhaps TRBD2 as D (6 bases). Germline CDR1 reads MNHEY; CDR2 reads SVGEGT. Trimming cost V 5 bases and J 6 bases, with 22 bases left between them. The CDR3 extends over 17 amino acids. CDR3 coding DNA: TGTGCCAGCAGTCCCCGGCTAACTAGCACCGATGCCGGGGAGCTGTTTTTT. Protein: CASSPRLTSTDAGELFF.

The V call is TRBV20-1, the J call TRBJ1-5, with TRBD1 matching over 8 bases. The CDR3 is 13 residues long. V gave up 5 bases and J gave up 3 bases; unmatched junction bases: 3. The germline CDR1 and CDR2 sequences are DFQATT and SNEGSKA (reference sequence). In nucleotides, the CDR3 is TGCAGTGCTCGGACAGGGATCAATCAGCCCCAGCATTTT. This sequence encodes CSARTGINQPQHF.

This clonotype was counted a few times. This chain uses TRBV12-3 or TRBV12-4 with TRBJ2-7; possibly TRBD2 for D (5 bases). CDR3 length: 16 amino acids. V was shortened by 2 bases and J by 7 bases, with 21 bases between the two germline ends. CDR3 sequence (DNA): TGTGCCAGCAGTTTACTTAGGACGGGATCCCCGGGTGAGCAGTACTTC. It specifies CASSLLRTGSPGEQYF.

This chain joins TRBV5-1 and TRBJ1-6; no reliable D call. The CDR3 totals 15 residues. CDR1 is SGHRS, CDR2 YFSETQ, per germline. V shed 0 bases and J shed 7 bases, with 11 bases lying between them. CDR3 in amino acids: CASSLDVGANSPLHF. DNA of the CDR3: TGCGCCAGCAGCTTGGATGTCGGAGCGAATTCACCCCTCCACTTT.

This rearrangement joins TRBV20-1 to TRBJ2-3; 12 positions agree with TRBD2. There are 14 residues in the CDR3. Germline V CDR1 and CDR2: DFQATT, SNEGSKA (reference sequence). For the CDR3, the DNA is TGCACCCCCGGGACTAGCGGGTCAACAGATACGCAGTATTTT. Translation: CTPGTSGSTDTQYF.

This clonotype was observed a few times. The chain links TRBV9 to TRBJ2-5, with 7 bases identical to TRBD1. CDR1 is SGDLS, CDR2 YYNGEE, per germline. This CDR3 contains 15 residues. J gave up 2 bases and V 3 bases, and 7 bases lay outside the gene matches. For the CDR3, the DNA is TGTGCCAGCAGCGGAGGGACAGTCAGTCAAGAGACCCAGTACTTC. It specifies CASSGGTVSQETQYF.

In its sample, this clonotype was seen many times. The CDR3 sequence is CASSLLGETNEQYF. CDR3 sequence (DNA): TGCGCCAGCAGCTTGTTGGGGGAGACCAACGAGCAGTACTTC. The chain uses TRBV5-1 and TRBJ2-7, with D tentatively TRBD1 or TRBD2 (5 bases each). Trimming cost V 1 base and J 5 bases, with 13 bases left between them. The CDR3 has 14 residues. CDR1 SGHRS and CDR2 YFSETQ come from the germline V gene.

This clonotype was counted between two and nine times. CDR3 amino acids: CASSYPEGLRQYF. The CDR3, as DNA: TGTGCCAGCAGTTACCCCGAGGGTCTTCGGCAGTACTTC. This chain uses TRBV6-5 with TRBJ2-7; the D gene is possibly TRBD2 (5 bases). Per the germline V gene, CDR1 is MNHEY and CDR2 is SVGAGI. The CDR3 is made up of 13 amino acids. The ends were cut back, 2 bases at V and 9 bases at J, with 14 bases in the middle.

This clonotype occurred many times. This chain connects TRBV30 to TRBJ2-7; 11 nucleotides match TRBD2. This CDR3 spans 15 amino acids. Germline CDR1 and CDR2: GTSNPN and SVGIG (reference sequence). With 3 bases clipped from V and 2 bases from J, the junction kept 6 bases outside the gene matches. CDR3 region: CAWSPASGRTYEQYV. For the CDR3, the DNA is TGTGCCTGGAGCCCTGCTAGCGGGAGGACCTACGAGCAGTACGTC.

This clonotype came up a few times. V is TRBV7-8 and J is TRBJ1-1; TRBD1 might be the D (5 bases). This CDR3 is built from 12 residues. Trimming stripped 5 bases from V and 11 bases from J, with 15 bases between. Germline CDR1 reads SGHVS; CDR2 reads FQNEAQ. The CDR3 DNA follows: TGTGCCAGCAGCCGGGACCGCCGAGGTGCTTTCTTT. Translating gives CASSRDRRGAFF.

There are many counts of this clonotype. The chain links TRBV20-1 to TRBJ1-6; D gene unclear. Germline-derived CDR1 and CDR2 are DFQATT and SNEGSKA (reference sequence). There are 12 residues in the CDR3. V lost 3 bases, J lost 7 bases, and 7 bases lay in between. For the CDR3, the DNA is TGCAGTGCTAGGGGGAAAAATTCACCCCTCCACTTT. Translation gives CSARGKNSPLHF.